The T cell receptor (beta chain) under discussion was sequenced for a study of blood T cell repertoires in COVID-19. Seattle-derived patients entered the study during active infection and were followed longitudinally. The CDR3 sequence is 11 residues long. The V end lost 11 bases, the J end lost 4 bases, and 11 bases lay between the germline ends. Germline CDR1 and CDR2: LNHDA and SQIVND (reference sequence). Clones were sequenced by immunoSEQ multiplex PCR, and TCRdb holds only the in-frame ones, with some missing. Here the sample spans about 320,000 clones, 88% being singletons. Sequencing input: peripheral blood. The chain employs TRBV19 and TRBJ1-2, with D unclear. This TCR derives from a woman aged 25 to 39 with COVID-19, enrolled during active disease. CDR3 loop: CALSGVYGYTF. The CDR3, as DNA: TGTGCCCTAAGCGGGGTCTATGGCTACACCTTC.